Below are 22 T cell receptor beta chains sequenced from a single sample in a study of T cells in Graves' hyperthyroidism and ophthalmopathy. Amplified regions were TCR beta CDR3 sequences from RNA transcripts. The HTBI primer set drove a first-round RT-PCR of the TCR CDR3. TCRdb re-analysed the multiplex PCR reads in MiXCR, keeping a single row per CDR3 protein. The sample lists 500,000 to 800,000 distinct CDR3 sequences; 45% were seen once. What was sequenced was peripheral blood or thyroid tissue (not recorded which). The receptors stem from an adult man with Graves' disease, either hyperthyroidism or ophthalmopathy (not recorded which).

Comments on this clonotype: This may be a read error: a much more frequent sequence differs by one nucleotide. The rearrangement uses TRBV10-3 and TRBJ1-5; D is possibly TRBD1 (5 bases). CDR3 length: 12 residues. Per the germline V gene, CDR1 is ENHRY and CDR2 is SYGVKD. V lost 8 bases to trimming and J lost 2 bases, with 7 bases between them. CDR3 protein: CAIGGGNQPQHF. The CDR3, as DNA: TGTGCCATCGGGGGGGGCAATCAGCCCCAGCATTTT.

The chain employs TRBV7-2 and TRBJ1-1; 8 bases agree with TRBD1. Unmatched junction bases numbered 10, after V lost 6 bases and J lost 4 bases. Germline CDR1 reads SGHTA; CDR2 reads FQGNSA. There are 15 residues in the CDR3. The CDR3 reads CASSKTGVHGTEAFF. For the CDR3, the DNA is TGTGCCAGCAGTAAGACAGGGGTTCACGGCACTGAAGCTTTCTTT.

This clonotype was seen at least ten times. This chain links TRBV6-5 with TRBJ2-5, with D uncertain. The CDR3 extends over 13 amino acids. Germline V lookup: CDR1 MNHEY, CDR2 SVGAGI. V lost 5 bases and J lost 5, with 12 bases in between. The CDR3 DNA follows: TGTGCCAGCAGTCACTATCCACAGGAGACCCAGTACTTC. It specifies CASSHYPQETQYF.

This clonotype was detected only once. The rearrangement uses TRBV24-1 and TRBJ1-4; 8 bases align to TRBD1. The CDR3 runs to 17 residues. Germline values: CDR1 KGHDR, CDR2 SFDVKD. V shed 11 bases, J shed 3 bases, and the junction held 16 bases outside the gene matches. CDR3 loop: CASSGGQGGYANEKLFF. CDR3 DNA sequence: TGTGCCAGCAGCGGAGGACAGGGAGGTTACGCTAATGAAAAACTGTTTTTT.

This clonotype was seen more than once but under ten times. The rearrangement uses TRBV19 and TRBJ1-4, with D uncertain. V lost 3 bases and J lost 4, with 12 bases in between. The V gene's germline CDR1 is LNHDA and CDR2 SQIVND (reference sequence). The CDR3 extends over 15 amino acids. The CDR3 spells CASSIEVTFNEKLFF. CDR3 sequence (DNA): TGTGCCAGTAGTATCGAGGTGACGTTTAATGAAAAACTGTTTTTT.

The chain couples TRBV5-4 to TRBJ2-7; a weak D match, TRBD1 (5 bases). This CDR3 is built from 15 residues. V lost 1 base, J lost 3 bases, and 14 bases lay in between. Per the germline V gene, CDR1 is SGHNT and CDR2 is YYREEE (reference sequence). The CDR3 bases are TGTGCCAGCAGCTTGTACCAGGGCCTCAGCTACGAGCAGTACTTC. Its translation is CASSLYQGLSYEQYF.

This clonotype has just a few counts. CDR3 in DNA: TGTGCCATCAGTGAGTCGATGGGTCCCTACTACGAGCAGTACTTC. Its protein product is CAISESMGPYYEQYF. The chain is built from TRBV10-3 and TRBJ2-7; D ambiguous. CDR1 and CDR2 (germline): ENHRY, SYGVKD. V lost 0 bases, J lost 3 bases, and 12 bases lay in between. This CDR3 comprises 15 residues.

This clonotype was seen more than once but under ten times. The chain couples TRBV7-9 to TRBJ1-2; TRBD1 is a possible D gene (6 bases). Trimming stripped 2 bases from V and 1 base from J, with 14 bases between. The CDR3 length is 16 residues. Germline assignment: CDR1 SEHNR and CDR2 FQNEAQ (reference sequence). CDR3: CASSLPGQQINYGYTF. CDR3 nucleotides: TGTGCCAGCAGCTTACCAGGACAGCAGATTAACTATGGCTACACCTTC.

The chain is built from TRBV6-1 and TRBJ1-3, with 12 bases that match TRBD1. Unmatched junction bases numbered 7, after V lost 5 bases and J lost 11 bases. CDR3 length: 14 amino acids. Germline CDR1 is MNHNS and CDR2 is SASEGT. CDR3 sequence reads: CASSYGGQGAAIYF. CDR3 nucleotide sequence: TGTGCCAGCAGTTACGGGGGACAGGGGGCTGCCATATATTTT.

A few counts support this clonotype. The chain's CDR3 is CASSWGPGEGRNSPLHF. CDR3 bases: TGTGCCAGCAGCTGGGGCCCGGGGGAGGGTAGAAATTCACCCCTCCACTTT. The rearrangement joins TRBV7-6 to TRBJ1-6, with D perhaps TRBD1 (5 bases). Germline CDR1 SGHVS, CDR2 FNYEAQ. Trimming took 4 bases from V and 7 from J, leaving 20 bases between them. The length of the CDR3 is 17 residues.

The chain recombines TRBV20-1 with TRBJ1-2, with 11 bases lining up with TRBD1. Germline V CDR1 and CDR2: DFQATT, SNEGSKA (reference sequence). This CDR3 contains 11 residues. With V trimmed by 8 bases and J by 8 bases, 4 bases remained unmatched. Here the CDR3 reads CSSWTGGGYTF. CDR3 coding DNA: TGCAGTTCATGGACAGGGGGCGGCTACACCTTC.

V gene TRBV5-1 combines with J gene TRBJ1-6; no definite D call. The CDR3 has 15 amino acids. The V end lost 6 bases, the J end lost 0 bases, and 10 bases lay between the germline ends. Germline CDR1 reads SGHRS; CDR2 reads YFSETQ. The CDR3 loop is CASTADLSYNSPLHF. The CDR3 DNA follows: TGCGCCAGCACCGCGGACCTCTCCTATAATTCACCCCTCCACTTT.

The chain recombines TRBV7-2 with TRBJ1-6; weak D call: TRBD1 (5 bases). CDR1 is SGHTA, CDR2 FQGNSA, per germline. CDR3 size: 16 residues. V was cut by 1 base and J by 4 bases, with 11 bases left in between. The DNA for the CDR3 is TGTGCCAGCAGCTTAGGGGGACGGCGGTATAATTCACCCCTCCACTTT. Translation gives CASSLGGRRYNSPLHF.

The sample holds many counts of this clonotype. The genes are TRBV9 and TRBJ1-5; D not resolved. Trimming removed 0 bases from V and 10 bases from J, with 11 bases in between. The germline gives CDR1 SGDLS, CDR2 YYNGEE. There are 13 residues in the CDR3. Here the CDR3 reads CASSVGSQSPQHF. The CDR3 DNA follows: TGTGCCAGCAGCGTAGGTAGCCAGAGCCCCCAGCATTTT.

This clonotype was observed many times. The chain combines TRBV6-5 with TRBJ2-7; 7 nucleotides line up with TRBD1. The CDR3 length is 11 residues. Losses at the gene ends were 5 bases for V and 12 bases for J; bases not matched to a gene: 7. CDR1 and CDR2 (germline): MNHEY, SVGAGI. CDR3 coding DNA: TGTGCCAGCAGTGTGGACAGGACAGGGTACTTC. It encodes CASSVDRTGYF.

This chain uses TRBV7-9 with TRBJ2-7; D is undetermined. Germline CDR1 SEHNR, CDR2 FQNEAQ (reference sequence). The CDR3 has 13 amino acids. Trimming took 5 bases from V and 6 from J, leaving 14 bases between them. In DNA, the CDR3 is TGTGCCAGCAGCGGACGAAGGGAAGGCGAGCAGTACTTC. Protein: CASSGRREGEQYF.

This clonotype was recorded a few times. CDR3 DNA: TGCAGTGTCACGACTGGACTAGCGGGGGCCCTCCGGGAGACCCAGTACTTC. It specifies CSVTTGLAGALRETQYF. This sequence joins TRBV20-1 and TRBJ2-5; the match to TRBD2 covers 13 bases. CDR1 is DFQATT, CDR2 SNEGSKA, per germline (reference sequence). The CDR3 covers 17 residues. The trim removed 7 bases at V and 5 bases at J, leaving 16 bases unmatched.

This clonotype was seen at least ten times. The chain recombines TRBV7-2 with TRBJ1-6; 7 bases match TRBD1. Germline-derived CDR1 and CDR2 are SGHTA and FQGNSA. This CDR3 comprises 16 residues. V dropped 3 bases and J dropped 10; count of bases not matched to a gene: 12. The CDR3 loop reads CASSFTGEVMYSPLHF. The DNA for the CDR3 is TGTGCCAGCAGCTTTACAGGGGAGGTTATGTACTCACCCCTCCACTTT.

The chain recombines TRBV24-1 with TRBJ2-4; 11 bases are shared with TRBD1. The CDR3 sequence is 17 residues long. Germline CDR1 reads KGHDR; CDR2 reads SFDVKD. The V and J ends lost 4 bases and 3 bases, in that order; junction bases with no gene match: 7. DNA of the CDR3: TGTGCCACCAGTGAGCGAGGGACAGGGGGAAGCAAAAACATTCAGTACTTC. Translating it yields CATSERGTGGSKNIQYF.

Turning to this clonotype: Germline is not matched at one junction end, which may reflect a read error. This chain links TRBV15 with TRBJ2-6; D is perhaps TRBD2 (7 bases). Germline CDR1 is LNHNV and CDR2 is YYDKDF (reference sequence). This CDR3 has 13 amino acids. This CDR3 reads CATSRDLGGGIAF. The CDR3 DNA follows: TGTGCCACCAGCAGAGATCTGGGGGGGGGCATTGCTTTC.

This clonotype was counted at least ten times. The chain is built from TRBV12-3 or TRBV12-4 and TRBJ1-2; perhaps TRBD1 as D (5 bases). The CDR3 contains 13 residues. Trimming left V 6 bases short and J 2 bases short, with 10 bases between. The CDR3 loop is CASSFRGNYGYTF. The CDR3 coding sequence is TGTGCCAGCAGCTTCCGGGGCAACTATGGCTACACCTTC.

This clonotype showed up just a few times. This CDR3 is CASSDDWSTTELFF. For the CDR3, the DNA is TGTGCCAGCAGTGACGATTGGTCGACGACGGAGCTGTTTTTT. The rearrangement links TRBV6-1 to TRBJ2-2; the D is unclear. The germline gives CDR1 MNHNS, CDR2 SASEGT. Trimming removed 3 bases at V and 10 bases at J, with 15 bases between. This CDR3 has 14 residues.